The subject of this entry is one T cell receptor beta chain. This clonotype was detected only a few times. Its antigen is unknown. No quality values exist for individual bases; no much larger clone is one base distant. Library generation was performed with 5' RACE. These reads were obtained on an Illumina HiSeq 2500. The second PCR ran for roughly 7 to 12 cycles and used a J-beta primer mix along with a sample-barcoded 5' primer. A template-switch 5' adaptor carrying 12 random nucleotides introduced a unique molecular identifier onto each TCR beta cDNA molecule. Each sample yielded at least 3 million CDR3-containing paired-end reads. The Mint cDNA synthesis kit, primed by a TRBC-specific oligonucleotide, was used to synthesize first-strand cDNA from all RNA. Following uracil-DNA glycosylase treatment, all cDNA underwent a first 18-cycle PCR with the universal primers M1SS and BC2_uni_R. Concerning the study's data processing: For normalization, 1 million high-quality reads, each with a distinct molecular identifier, were randomly selected from each sample. Reads with shared molecular identifiers were discarded instead of being binned into consensus sequences. MiTCR, with a Q25 quality threshold and the strictest error-elimination algorithm, was used for CDR3 identification, clonotype clustering and error correction. Lower-bound total TCR beta diversity was estimated with a nonparametric unseen species model using Euler transformation. The raw public reads went through TCRdb reprocessing: fastp at Q25, MiXCR clone calling, in-frame beta chains kept. When rows share a CDR3 protein, they turn into one entry using the most common DNA and genes. These V and J calls rely on TCRdb rather than the paper's analysis. This sample has fewer than 950,000 distinct CDR3 sequences in its table, and 53% of those were observed once. The ten largest clones take up roughly 37% of the sample.

The sample comes from a study of blood T cells in healthy people across ages (dated by TCRdb to between 2014 and 2017). Looking at the study overall: Template switching captured roughly one uniquely barcoded TCR beta cDNA molecule per two T cells in model experiments. Age-related changes in TCR beta repertoire diversity were measured in the study by deep sequencing normalized with unique cDNA molecular identifiers. Four age groups were formed from the donors: young (average about 17 years), middle-aged (less than 40), aged (roughly 59) and long-lived (around 80). To avoid experimental bias, donors of different ages were distributed randomly across sequencing lanes. Using the same blood draw, the study looked at two additional independent replicas of 1 million unique cDNA reads for two donors, one aged 18 to 30 and the other aged 80 or older.

Relative to germline, V is 7 bases shorter and J is 0 bases shorter, with 7 bases between their ends. Based on the germline V gene, the CDR1 and CDR2 sequences are SNHLY and FYNNEI. The CDR3 has 13 amino acids, counting the end cysteine and phenylalanine. Of the read, only the CDR3 DNA is kept; its 39 bases are in frame from base 1. Donors were 39 systemically healthy Caucasian individuals from Russia aged roughly 6 to 90 years. Roughly 11 milliliters of peripheral blood were drawn from each donor into EDTA-treated Vacutainer tubes. PBMCs were isolated by Ficoll-Paque density-gradient centrifugation, with at least 7 million obtained per sample. Trizol reagent was used to extract total RNA from the PBMCs, yielding at least 5 micrograms per sample. For every donor, flow cytometry on a PBMC aliquot measured the percentage of naive CD45RAhigh/CD27high T cells. The investigation overall reported the following: Since profiling was done on bulk unsorted PBMCs, naive and antigen-experienced compartments could not be conclusively compared. Observed TCR beta diversity per million T cells fell roughly linearly with age, and a significant reduction was already apparent by age roughly 40. The long-lived group showed more naive CD4+ T cells, fewer expanded clones and increased TCR diversity than the aged group, suggesting age selection. Donor CMV infection status was unknown, potentially confounding age-related changes in expanded clonotypes. A strong correlation was found between observed TCR beta diversity and the percentage of naive T cells measured by flow cytometry. Estimates of total diversity based on one million sequenced T cells were considered lower bounds and underestimates.

Here the chain combines TRBV2 and TRBJ2-1; no D segment can be confidently identified. This receptor was obtained from a man at least 80 years old in good health. Sequenced input: blood. CDR3 region: CASKTSSYNEQFF. In nucleotide form, the sequence is TGTGCCAGCAAGACAAGCTCCTACAATGAGCAGTTCTTC.